This TCR beta chain originates from a study of CXCR3-negative and CXCR3-positive naive CD8 T cells. The study, taken as a whole, reports: Similar TRBV-TRBJ gene usage was seen in naive CXCR3-negative and CXCR3-positive cells, but not in memory cells.

To note about this clonotype: What it binds is unknown.

UMI labels and 5' RACE were used to prepare the TRB cDNA libraries. For each CDR3 protein, TCRdb gives one entry from its re-call of the 5' RACE reads, without DNA. The sample is made up of some 130,000 distinct CDR3 sequences, and the top ten hold approximately 0.51% of it. The CDR3 consists of 12 residues. Germline CDR1 MDHEN, CDR2 SYDVKM. The receptor was derived from a human donor in good health. Some clones in this sample may be carry-over from other donors' samples. V usage is TRBV28 and J usage is TRBJ2-4; the D call from TCRdb, TRBD1, cannot be confirmed without DNA. Material: naive CXCR3- CD8+ T cells from blood. Subset defined: CD45RO-CCR7+CD27+CD95- naive CD8+ T cells lacking CXCR3 (TNR3-). This CDR3 reads CASSLSAGGLYF.